Sequencing of this T cell receptor (beta chain) was carried out in a study of control samples from healthy donors and cancer patients. Profiled with immunoSEQ multiplex PCR; TCRdb holds only in-frame clones, not every one. Of 110,000 or so clones listed, around nine tenths were seen once; the top ten hold around 10%. Germline CDR1 is LNHNV and CDR2 is YYDKDF (reference sequence). Germline trimming cut 0 bases from V and 7 bases from J; bases unmatched to any gene: 7. The CDR3 extends over 16 amino acids. The receptor was derived from a young man in good health. The chain joins TRBV15 to TRBJ1-4, with 8 bases that match TRBD1. Sequencing used blood. The chain's CDR3 is CATSREVGTGGEKLFF. The CDR3, as DNA: TGTGCCACCAGCAGAGAAGTAGGAACAGGGGGTGAAAAACTGTTTTTT.